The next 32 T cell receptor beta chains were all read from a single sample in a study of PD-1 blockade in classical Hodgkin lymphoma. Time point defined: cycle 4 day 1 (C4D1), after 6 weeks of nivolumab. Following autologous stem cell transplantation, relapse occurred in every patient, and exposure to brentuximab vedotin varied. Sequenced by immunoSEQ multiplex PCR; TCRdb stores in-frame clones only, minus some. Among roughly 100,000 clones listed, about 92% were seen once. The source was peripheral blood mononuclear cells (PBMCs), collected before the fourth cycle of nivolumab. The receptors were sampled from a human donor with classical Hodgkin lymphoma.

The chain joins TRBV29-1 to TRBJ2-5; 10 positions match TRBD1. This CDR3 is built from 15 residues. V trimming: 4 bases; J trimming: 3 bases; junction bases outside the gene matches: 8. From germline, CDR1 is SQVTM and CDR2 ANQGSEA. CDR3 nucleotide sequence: TGCAGCGTTGCCAGATGGGGACAGGGGAAAGAGACCCAGTACTTC. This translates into CSVARWGQGKETQYF.

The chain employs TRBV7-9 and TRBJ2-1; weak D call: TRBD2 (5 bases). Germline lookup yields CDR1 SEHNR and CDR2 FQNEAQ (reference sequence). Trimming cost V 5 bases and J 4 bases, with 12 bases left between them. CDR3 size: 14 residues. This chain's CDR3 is CASSPDWVYNEQFF. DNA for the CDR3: TGTGCCAGCAGCCCGGACTGGGTATACAATGAGCAGTTCTTC.

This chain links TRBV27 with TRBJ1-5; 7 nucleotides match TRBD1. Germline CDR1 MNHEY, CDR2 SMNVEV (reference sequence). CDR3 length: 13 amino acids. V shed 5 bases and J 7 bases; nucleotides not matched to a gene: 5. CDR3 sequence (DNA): TGTGCCAGCAGTATCCAGGGGGACCAGCCCCAGCATTTT. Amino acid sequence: CASSIQGDQPQHF.

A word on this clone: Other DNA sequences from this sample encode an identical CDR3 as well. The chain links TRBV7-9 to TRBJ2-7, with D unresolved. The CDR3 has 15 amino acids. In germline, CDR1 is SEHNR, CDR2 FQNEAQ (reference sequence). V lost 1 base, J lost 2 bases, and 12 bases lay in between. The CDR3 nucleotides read TGTGCCAGCAGCTTAGATCCGTCCTTAACCTACGAGCAGTACTTC. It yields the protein CASSLDPSLTYEQYF.

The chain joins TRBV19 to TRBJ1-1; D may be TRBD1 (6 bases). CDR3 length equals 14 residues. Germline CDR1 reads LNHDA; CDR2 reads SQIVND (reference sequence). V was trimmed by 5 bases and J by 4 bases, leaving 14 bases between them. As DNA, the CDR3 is TGTGCCAGTAGTTGGGGAGGGGGAGGCACTGAAGCTTTCTTT. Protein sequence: CASSWGGGGTEAFF.

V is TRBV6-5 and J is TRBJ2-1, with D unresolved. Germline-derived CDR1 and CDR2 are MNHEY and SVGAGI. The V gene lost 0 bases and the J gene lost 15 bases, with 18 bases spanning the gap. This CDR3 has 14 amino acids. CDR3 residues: CASSYSSGHAVLFF. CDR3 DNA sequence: TGTGCCAGCAGTTACTCTTCGGGTCACGCTGTCCTGTTCTTC.

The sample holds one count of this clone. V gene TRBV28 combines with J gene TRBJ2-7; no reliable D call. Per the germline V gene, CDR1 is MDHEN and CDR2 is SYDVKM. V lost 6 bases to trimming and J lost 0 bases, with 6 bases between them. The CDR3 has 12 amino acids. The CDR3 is CASSPDSYEQYF. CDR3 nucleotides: TGTGCCAGCAGCCCAGACTCCTACGAGCAGTACTTC.

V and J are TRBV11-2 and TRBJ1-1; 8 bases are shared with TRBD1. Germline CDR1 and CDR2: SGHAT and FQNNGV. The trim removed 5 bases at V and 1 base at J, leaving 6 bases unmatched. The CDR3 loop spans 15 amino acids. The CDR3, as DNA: TGTGCCAGCAGCCTAACGACAGGGGCGAACACTGAAGCTTTCTTT. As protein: CASSLTTGANTEAFF.

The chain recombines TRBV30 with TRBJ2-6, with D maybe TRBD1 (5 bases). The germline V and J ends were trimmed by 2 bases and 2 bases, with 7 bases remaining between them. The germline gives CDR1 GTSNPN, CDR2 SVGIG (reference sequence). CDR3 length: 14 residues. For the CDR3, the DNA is TGTGCCTGGAGTTGGGGCGCTGGGGCCAACGTCCTGACTTTC. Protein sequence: CAWSWGAGANVLTF.

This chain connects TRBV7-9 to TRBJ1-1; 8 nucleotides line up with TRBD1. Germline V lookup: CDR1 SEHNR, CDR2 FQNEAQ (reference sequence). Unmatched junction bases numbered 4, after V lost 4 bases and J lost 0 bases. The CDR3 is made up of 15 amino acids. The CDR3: CASSYGQGMNTEAFF. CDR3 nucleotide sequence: TGTGCCAGCAGCTATGGACAGGGTATGAACACTGAAGCTTTCTTT.

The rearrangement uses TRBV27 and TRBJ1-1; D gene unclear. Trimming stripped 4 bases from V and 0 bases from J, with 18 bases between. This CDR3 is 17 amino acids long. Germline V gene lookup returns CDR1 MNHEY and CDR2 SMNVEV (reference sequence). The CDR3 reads CASSSLSDPNMNTEAFF. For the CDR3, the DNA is TGTGCCAGCAGTTCCCTCTCGGACCCCAATATGAACACTGAAGCTTTCTTT.

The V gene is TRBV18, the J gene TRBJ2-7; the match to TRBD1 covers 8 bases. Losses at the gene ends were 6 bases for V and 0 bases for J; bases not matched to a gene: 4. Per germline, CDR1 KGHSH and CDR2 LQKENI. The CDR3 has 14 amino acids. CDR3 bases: TGTGCCAGCTCGCCGGACAGGGACTCCTACGAGCAGTACTTC. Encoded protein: CASSPDRDSYEQYF.

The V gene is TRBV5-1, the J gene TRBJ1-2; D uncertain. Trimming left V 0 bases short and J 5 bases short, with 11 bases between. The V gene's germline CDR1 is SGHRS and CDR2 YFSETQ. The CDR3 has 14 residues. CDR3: CASSLDSVGYGYTF. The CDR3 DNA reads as TGCGCCAGCAGCTTGGATAGTGTGGGGTATGGCTACACCTTC.

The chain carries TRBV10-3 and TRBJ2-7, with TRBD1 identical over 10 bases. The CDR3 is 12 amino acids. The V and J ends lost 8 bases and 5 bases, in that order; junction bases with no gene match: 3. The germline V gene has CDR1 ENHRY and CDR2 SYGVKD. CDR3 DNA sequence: TGTGCCATCGCCGGGACAGGGGACGAGCAGTACTTC. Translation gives CAIAGTGDEQYF.

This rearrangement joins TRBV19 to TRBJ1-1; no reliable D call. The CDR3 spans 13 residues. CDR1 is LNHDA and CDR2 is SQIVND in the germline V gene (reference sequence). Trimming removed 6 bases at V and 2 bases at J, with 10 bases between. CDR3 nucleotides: TGTGCCAGTAGCCCCAAAGGTAACACTGAAGCTTTCTTT. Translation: CASSPKGNTEAFF.

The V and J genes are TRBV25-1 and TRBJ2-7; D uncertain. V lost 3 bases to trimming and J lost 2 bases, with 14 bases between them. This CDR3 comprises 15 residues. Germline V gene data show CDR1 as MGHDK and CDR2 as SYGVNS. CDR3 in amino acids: CASSDYDGNTYEQYF. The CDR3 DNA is TGTGCCAGCAGTGACTACGACGGAAATACCTACGAGCAGTACTTC.

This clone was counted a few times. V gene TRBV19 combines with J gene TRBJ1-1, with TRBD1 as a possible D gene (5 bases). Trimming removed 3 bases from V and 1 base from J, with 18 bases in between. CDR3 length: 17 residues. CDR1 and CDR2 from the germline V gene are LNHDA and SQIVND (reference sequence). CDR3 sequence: CASSIDVGTDTNTEAFF. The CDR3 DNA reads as TGTGCCAGTAGTATTGATGTGGGGACCGATACGAACACTGAAGCTTTCTTT. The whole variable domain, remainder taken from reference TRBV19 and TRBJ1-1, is DGGITQSPKYLFRKEGQNVTLSCEQNLNHDAMYWYRQDPGQGLRLIYYSQIVNDFQKGDIAEGYSVSREKKESFPLTVTSAQKNPTAFYLCASSIDVGTDTNTEAFFGQGTRLTVV.

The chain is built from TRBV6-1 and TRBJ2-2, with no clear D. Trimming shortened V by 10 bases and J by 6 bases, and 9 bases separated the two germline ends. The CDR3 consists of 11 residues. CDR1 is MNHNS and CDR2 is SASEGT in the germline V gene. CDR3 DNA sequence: TGTGCCACCAGCTATGCCGGGGAGCTGTTTTTT. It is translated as CATSYAGELFF.

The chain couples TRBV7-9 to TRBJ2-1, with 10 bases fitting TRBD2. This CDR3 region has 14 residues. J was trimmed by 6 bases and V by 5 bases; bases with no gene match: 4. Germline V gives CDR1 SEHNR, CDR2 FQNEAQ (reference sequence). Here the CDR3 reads CASSPGLAINEQFF. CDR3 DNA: TGTGCCAGCAGCCCGGGACTAGCGATCAATGAGCAGTTCTTC.

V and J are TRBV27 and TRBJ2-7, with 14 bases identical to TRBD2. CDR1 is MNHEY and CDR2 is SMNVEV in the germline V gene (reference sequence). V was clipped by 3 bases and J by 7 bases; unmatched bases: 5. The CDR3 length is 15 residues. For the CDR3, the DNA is TGTGCCAGCAGTTTTGGGACTAGCGGGAGAGGTGAGCAGTACTTC. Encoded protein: CASSFGTSGRGEQYF.

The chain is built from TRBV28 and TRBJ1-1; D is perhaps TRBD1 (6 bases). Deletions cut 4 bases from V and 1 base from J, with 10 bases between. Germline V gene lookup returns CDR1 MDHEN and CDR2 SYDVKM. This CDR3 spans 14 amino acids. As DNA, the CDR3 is TGTGCCAGCAGTTACCCGGGACAGAACACTGAAGCTTTCTTT. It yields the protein CASSYPGQNTEAFF.

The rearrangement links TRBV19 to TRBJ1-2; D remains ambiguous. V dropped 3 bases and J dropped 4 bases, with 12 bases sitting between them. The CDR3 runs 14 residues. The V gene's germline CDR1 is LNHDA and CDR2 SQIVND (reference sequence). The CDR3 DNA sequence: TGTGCCAGTAGTATTGGACGTCTAGCCTATGGCTACACCTTC. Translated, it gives CASSIGRLAYGYTF.

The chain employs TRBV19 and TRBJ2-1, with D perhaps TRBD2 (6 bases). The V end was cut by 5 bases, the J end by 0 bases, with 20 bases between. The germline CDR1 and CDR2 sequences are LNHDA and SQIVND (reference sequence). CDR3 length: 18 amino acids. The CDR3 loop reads CASSSGPIRGSSYNEQFF. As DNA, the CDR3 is TGTGCCAGTAGTTCGGGGCCGATACGGGGGAGCTCCTACAATGAGCAGTTCTTC.

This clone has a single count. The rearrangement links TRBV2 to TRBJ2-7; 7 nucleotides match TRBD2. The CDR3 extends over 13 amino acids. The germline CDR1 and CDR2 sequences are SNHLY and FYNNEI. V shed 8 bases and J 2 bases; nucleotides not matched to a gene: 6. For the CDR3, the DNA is TGTGCCAGCGTACCCGGGACTACCTACGAGCAGTACTTC. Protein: CASVPGTTYEQYF.

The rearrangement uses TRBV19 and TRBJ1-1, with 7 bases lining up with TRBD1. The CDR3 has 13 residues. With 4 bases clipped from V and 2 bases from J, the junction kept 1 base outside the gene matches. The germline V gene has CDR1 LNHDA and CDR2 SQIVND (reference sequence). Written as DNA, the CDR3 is TGTGCCAGTAGTACAGGGGGTAACACTGAAGCTTTCTTT. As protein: CASSTGGNTEAFF.

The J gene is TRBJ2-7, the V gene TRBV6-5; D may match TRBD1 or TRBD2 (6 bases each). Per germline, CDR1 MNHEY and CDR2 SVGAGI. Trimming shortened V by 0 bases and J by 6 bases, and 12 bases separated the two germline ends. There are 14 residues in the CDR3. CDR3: CASSYSRGAGEQYF. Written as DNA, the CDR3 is TGTGCCAGCAGTTACTCTAGGGGGGCGGGCGAGCAGTACTTC.

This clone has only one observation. The CDR3 sequence is CASSLYTGNTEAFF. In DNA form, the CDR3 reads TGTGCCAGCAGCTTATATACAGGTAACACTGAAGCTTTCTTT. The chain uses TRBV7-6 and TRBJ1-1; tentatively, D is TRBD1 (5 bases). Deletions cut 2 bases from V and 2 bases from J, with 9 bases between. This CDR3 contains 14 residues. CDR1 SGHVS and CDR2 FNYEAQ come from the germline V gene.

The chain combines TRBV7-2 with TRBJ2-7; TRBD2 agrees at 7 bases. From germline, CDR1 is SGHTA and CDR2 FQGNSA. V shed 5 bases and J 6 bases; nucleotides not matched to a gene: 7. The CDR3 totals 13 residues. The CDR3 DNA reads TGTGCCAGCAGCGGTCGCGGGAGCTCCGAGCAGTACTTC. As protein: CASSGRGSSEQYF.

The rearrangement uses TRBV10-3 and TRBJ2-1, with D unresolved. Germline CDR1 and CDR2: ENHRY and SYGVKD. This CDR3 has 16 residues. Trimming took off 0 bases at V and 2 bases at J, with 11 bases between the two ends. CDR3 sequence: CAISESDSLAYNEQFF. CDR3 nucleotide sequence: TGTGCCATCAGTGAGTCCGATAGCCTTGCCTACAATGAGCAGTTCTTC.

The DNA of the CDR3 is TGTGCCAGTAGTATAGACGATTTTGGGGCGGGAATCAATGAGCAGTTCTTC. This translates into CASSIDDFGAGINEQFF. The chain joins TRBV19 to TRBJ2-1; D possibly corresponds to TRBD2 (6 bases). V was cut by 0 bases and J by 6 bases, with 18 bases left in between. Germline CDR1 is LNHDA and CDR2 is SQIVND (reference sequence). The CDR3 is 17 amino acids.

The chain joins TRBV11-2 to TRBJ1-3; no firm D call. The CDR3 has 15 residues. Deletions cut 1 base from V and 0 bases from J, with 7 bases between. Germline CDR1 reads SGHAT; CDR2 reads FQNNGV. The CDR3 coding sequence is TGTGCCAGCAGCTTAGTCCCCATCTCTGGAAACACCATATATTTT. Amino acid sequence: CASSLVPISGNTIYF.

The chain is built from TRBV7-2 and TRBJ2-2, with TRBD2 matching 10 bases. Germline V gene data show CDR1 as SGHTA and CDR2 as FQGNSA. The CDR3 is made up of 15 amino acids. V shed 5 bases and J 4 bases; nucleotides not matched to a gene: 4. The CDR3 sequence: CASSLRTSGTGELFF. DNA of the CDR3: TGTGCCAGCAGCCTACGGACTAGCGGCACCGGGGAGCTGTTTTTT.